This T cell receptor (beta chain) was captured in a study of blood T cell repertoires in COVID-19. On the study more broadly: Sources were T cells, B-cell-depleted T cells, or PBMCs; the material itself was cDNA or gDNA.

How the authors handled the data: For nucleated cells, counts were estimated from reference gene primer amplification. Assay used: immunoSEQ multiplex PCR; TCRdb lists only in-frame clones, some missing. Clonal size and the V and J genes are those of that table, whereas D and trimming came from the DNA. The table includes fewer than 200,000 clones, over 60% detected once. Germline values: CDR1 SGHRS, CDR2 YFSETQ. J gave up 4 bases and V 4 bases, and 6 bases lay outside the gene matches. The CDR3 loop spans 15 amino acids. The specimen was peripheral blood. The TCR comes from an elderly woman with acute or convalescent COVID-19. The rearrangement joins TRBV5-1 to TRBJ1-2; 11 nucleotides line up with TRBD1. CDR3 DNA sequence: TGCGCCAGCAGCACGGGACAGGGGGGGAGCTATGGCTACACCTTC. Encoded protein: CASSTGQGGSYGYTF.